This T cell receptor (beta chain) came from a study of blood T cells in healthy people across ages. J lost 10 bases, V lost 7 bases, and 5 bases had no gene match. CDR3 length: 11 residues. The V gene's germline CDR1 is SGHKS and CDR2 YYEKEE (reference sequence). A J-beta primer mix and a sample-barcoded 5' primer were used in a second PCR of roughly 6 to 11 cycles. From the 5' RACE reads, TCRdb called clonotypes with MiXCR, one entry per CDR3 protein. The sample gives under 2,000,000 distinct CDR3 sequences, approximately 50% of which show up once; roughly 2% is in the top ten. For this clonotype: Its specificity is unknown.

Per-sample PBMC isolation yielded at least 6 million cells. Overall study results and limits: Greater diversity and more naive CD4+ cells were seen in long-lived donors than in aged donors. CMV status of donors was unknown, possibly confounding expanded clonotype changes.

The sequence derives from a woman aged 40 to 50 in good health. The chain employs TRBV5-5 and TRBJ2-3; 8 bases are shared with TRBD2. Sequencing was performed on blood. CDR3 DNA sequence: TGTGCCAGCGAGACTAGCGCCGCGCAGTATTTT. Amino acid sequence: CASETSAAQYF.